This T cell receptor beta chain emerged from a study of memory CD4+ T cells and cytomegalovirus serostatus. Study-wide results and limits: CMV serostatus prediction reached median AUC roughly 0.95, or 0.91 with US-trained model.

Assay used: immunoSEQ multiplex PCR; TCRdb lists only in-frame clones, some missing. In the table there are about 27,000 clones, about 80% of which are singletons. The sort gate was single viable CD3+CD4+CD8-CD45RO+ cells for memory CD4+ T cells. Serum IgG to CMV pp150, pp28, p38 and p52 defined serostatus. As for this clone: Its antigen is not known.

The sequenced material came from memory CD4+ T cells from blood. The receptor's source is an adult in good health and CMV-seronegative.

Here the CDR3 DNA reads TGTGCCAGCAGTTTGGGACAGTTAGAAATGGGGTACACCTTC. Amino acids: CASSLGQLEMGYTF. V is TRBV28 and J is TRBJ1-2; 7 bases agree with TRBD1. Germline values: CDR1 MDHEN, CDR2 SYDVKM. This CDR3 region has 14 residues. Trimming at V came to 3 bases and at J to 11 bases, leaving 12 bases not matched to a gene.